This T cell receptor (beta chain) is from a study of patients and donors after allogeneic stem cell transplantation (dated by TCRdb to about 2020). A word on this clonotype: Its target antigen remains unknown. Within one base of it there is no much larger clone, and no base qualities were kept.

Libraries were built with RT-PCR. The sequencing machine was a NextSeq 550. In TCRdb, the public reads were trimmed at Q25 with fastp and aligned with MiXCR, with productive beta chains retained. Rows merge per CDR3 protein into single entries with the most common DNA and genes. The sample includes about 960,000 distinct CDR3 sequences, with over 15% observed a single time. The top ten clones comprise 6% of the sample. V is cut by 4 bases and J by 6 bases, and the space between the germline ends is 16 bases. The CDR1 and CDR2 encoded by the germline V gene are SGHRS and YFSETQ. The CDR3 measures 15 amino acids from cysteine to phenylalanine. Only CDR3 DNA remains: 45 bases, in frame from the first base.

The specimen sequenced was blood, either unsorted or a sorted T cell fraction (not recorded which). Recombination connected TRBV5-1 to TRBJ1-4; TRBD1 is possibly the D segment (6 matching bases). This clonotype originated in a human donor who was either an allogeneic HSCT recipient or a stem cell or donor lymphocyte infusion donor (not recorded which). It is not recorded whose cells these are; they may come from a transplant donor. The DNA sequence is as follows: TGCGCCAGCAGCGGGAATCGGGGGCGCGATGAAAAACTGTTTTTT. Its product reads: CASSGNRGRDEKLFF.